This TCR beta chain was documented in a study of multiple sclerosis patients with progressive multifocal leukoencephalopathy. Whole-study findings and limits: PML-onset expanded TRB clones were detectable before and during natalizumab therapy.

Germline lookup yields CDR1 SEHNR and CDR2 FQNEAQ (reference sequence). The ends were cut back, 1 base at V and 4 bases at J, with 14 bases in the middle. The CDR3 extends over 16 amino acids. Details on this clone: Its specificity is unknown.

The method was immunoSEQ multiplex PCR; TCRdb's version includes in-frame clones alone and lacks a portion of them. The data contain 31,000 or so clones, about 87% of them singletons. Stated time point: time of PML onset. JC virus DNA in cerebrospinal fluid confirmed the PML diagnosis. Natalizumab-treated patients developed PML between 16 and 56 months into natalizumab therapy. All patients had prior interferon beta, and all PML patients were female. The receptor was derived from a woman between 35 and 50 years old with progressive multifocal leukoencephalopathy. This chain links TRBV7-9 with TRBJ1-3, with D possibly TRBD1 on 5 matching bases. This material consisted of PBMCs, taken from a patient treated with natalizumab. The CDR3 loop is CASSLDPRVSGNTIYF. The CDR3 DNA follows: TGTGCCAGCAGCTTAGACCCCAGGGTATCCGGAAACACCATATATTTT.